Each of the 18 T cell receptor beta chains below was sequenced from the same sample in a study of blood T cell repertoires in COVID-19. Method: immunoSEQ multiplex PCR; TCRdb's copy keeps in-frame clones and lacks some. The data show about 160,000 clones, over 70% seen once. Sequences were obtained from PBMCs or T cells enriched from blood (not recorded which). The origin of the receptors is a woman between 55 and 75 years old who had recovered from COVID-19.

V and J are TRBV3-1 (or the pseudogene TRBV3-2) and TRBJ2-2; perhaps TRBD2 as D (5 bases). V shed 0 bases and J shed 9 bases, with 11 bases lying between them. The germline CDR1 and CDR2 sequences are LGHDT and YNNKEL (reference sequence). The CDR3 spans 14 residues. The CDR3 reads CASSQDGGERELFF. The CDR3 DNA sequence: TGTGCCAGCAGCCAAGATGGTGGGGAGCGGGAGCTGTTTTTT.

The chain couples TRBV5-1 to TRBJ2-3; a weak D match, TRBD2 (5 bases). Trimming took off 1 base at V and 1 base at J, with 10 bases between the two ends. The CDR3 is made up of 15 amino acids. Germline V gene data show CDR1 as SGHRS and CDR2 as YFSETQ. The CDR3 protein is CASSLLLEGTDTQYF. For the CDR3, the DNA is TGCGCCAGCAGCTTGCTTTTGGAGGGCACAGATACGCAGTATTTT.

The genes are TRBV5-5 and TRBJ1-2, with D uncertain. The CDR3 sequence is 14 residues long. CDR1 is SGHKS and CDR2 is YYEKEE in the germline V gene (reference sequence). Trimming removed 4 bases at V and 4 bases at J, with 14 bases between. The chain's CDR3 is CASSLEYSLYGYTF. CDR3 sequence (DNA): TGTGCCAGCAGCCTCGAATACAGCCTCTATGGCTACACCTTC.

This clone was seen a few times. J is TRBJ2-7 and V is TRBV5-1; 9 positions match TRBD1. The germline V gene has CDR1 SGHRS and CDR2 YFSETQ. The V segment lost 5 bases and the J segment 0 bases; nucleotides outside the gene matches: 3. The CDR3 extends over 14 amino acids. The CDR3, as DNA: TGCGCCAGCAGGGACAGGGGCAGCTCCTACGAGCAGTACTTC. Protein product: CASRDRGSSYEQYF. The full variable domain, completed using reference TRBV5-1 and TRBJ2-7, is KAGVTQTPRYLIKTRGQQVTLSCSPISGHRSVSWYQQTPGQGLQFLFEYFSETQRNKGNFPGRFSGRQFSNSRSEMNVSTLELGDSALYLCASRDRGSSYEQYFGPGTRLTVT.

V usage is TRBV6-5 and J usage is TRBJ1-1; D call uncertain. V lost 7 bases and J 4 bases, leaving 7 bases between the germline ends. Per the germline V gene, CDR1 is MNHEY and CDR2 is SVGAGI. The CDR3 runs 11 residues. The CDR3 nucleotides are TGTGCCAGCACGGGATTCACTGAAGCTTTCTTT. Translated, it gives CASTGFTEAFF.

The chain has TRBV3-1 (or the pseudogene TRBV3-2) and TRBJ2-1; 9 bases match TRBD2. CDR3 length equals 17 residues. Germline lookup yields CDR1 LGHDT and CDR2 YNNKEL (reference sequence). Germline trimming cut 5 bases from V and 1 base from J; bases unmatched to any gene: 9. The CDR3 sequence: CASSERGDYFSYNEQFF. The DNA of the CDR3 is TGTGCCAGCAGCGAGCGGGGGGACTACTTTTCCTACAATGAGCAGTTCTTC.

The count of this clone is one. CDR3 sequence (DNA): TGCGCCAGCAGCTTGATGACGGGGGAGGGCACTGAAGCTTTCTTT. Its protein product is CASSLMTGEGTEAFF. The chain combines TRBV5-1 with TRBJ1-1; a possible D gene is TRBD1 (5 bases). The CDR3 runs 15 residues. V was clipped by 1 base and J by 4 bases, with 14 bases between them. Germline values: CDR1 SGHRS, CDR2 YFSETQ.

This clone was picked up a small number of times. J is TRBJ1-6 and V is TRBV10-1; 7 nucleotides match TRBD1. This CDR3 region has 14 residues. J lost 10 bases, V lost 6 bases, and 9 bases had no gene match. In germline, CDR1 is WNHNN, CDR2 SYGVQD (reference sequence). The CDR3 sequence: CASSEDRARSPLHF. In DNA form, the CDR3 reads TGCGCCAGCAGCGAAGACAGGGCCCGGTCACCCCTCCACTTT.

This clone occurred once. V gene TRBV27 combines with J gene TRBJ1-6; D uncertain. Germline V gene lookup returns CDR1 MNHEY and CDR2 SMNVEV (reference sequence). V was clipped by 3 bases and J by 7 bases, with 16 bases between them. CDR3 size: 16 residues. The chain's CDR3 is CASSFQGVYGNSPLHF. In DNA form, the CDR3 reads TGTGCCAGCAGTTTCCAAGGAGTGTATGGCAATTCACCCCTCCACTTT.

This chain links TRBV5-6 with TRBJ2-1, with D maybe TRBD1 (6 bases). The length of the CDR3 is 13 residues. Germline V gives CDR1 SGHDT, CDR2 YYEEEE. Trimming took 4 bases from V and 1 from J, leaving 6 bases between them. The CDR3 DNA follows: TGTGCCAGCAGCACAGGGTCCTACAATGAGCAGTTCTTC. Amino acids: CASSTGSYNEQFF.

The CDR3 region has the DNA TGTGCCACCAGTGATGCCGGGACAGGGGGCTATGGCTACACCTTC. Encoded protein: CATSDAGTGGYGYTF. The rearrangement links TRBV24-1 to TRBJ1-2, with TRBD1 matching 11 bases. CDR1 and CDR2 from the germline V gene are KGHDR and SFDVKD. The J segment lost 4 bases and the V segment lost 3 bases, leaving 3 bases of the junction unmatched. The CDR3 spans 15 residues.

The rearrangement uses TRBV9 and TRBJ2-3; 10 bases align to TRBD2. Germline CDR1 reads SGDLS; CDR2 reads YYNGEE. The CDR3 runs to 17 residues. Trimming took 0 bases from V and 1 from J; bases not matched to a gene: 5. The CDR3 loop is CASSVGVAGGRTDTQYF. Here the CDR3 DNA reads TGTGCCAGCAGCGTAGGGGTAGCGGGGGGACGCACAGATACGCAGTATTTT.

The chain carries TRBV12-5 and TRBJ2-5; a weak D match, TRBD2 (5 bases). Germline-derived CDR1 and CDR2 are LGHNT and FRNRAP. Between the trimmed V and J ends, which lost 6 bases and 5 bases, there was a span of 7 bases. The CDR3 spans 11 residues. CDR3 bases: TGTGCTAGTGGGTCGGGGGAGACCCAGTACTTC. It is translated as CASGSGETQYF.

The chain combines TRBV23-1 with TRBJ2-7; a weak D match, TRBD2 (5 bases). TRBV23-1 is an ORF; its function is uncertain. The CDR3 runs to 14 residues. The V end lost 2 bases, the J end lost 0 bases, and 8 bases lay between the germline ends. CDR3: CASSQGLNSYEQYF. CDR3 coding DNA: TGCGCCAGCAGTCAAGGACTGAACTCCTACGAGCAGTACTTC.

This chain connects TRBV19 to TRBJ2-7, with TRBD1 identical over 9 bases. Losses at the gene ends were 5 bases for V and 7 bases for J; bases not matched to a gene: 9. The germline V gene encodes CDR1 LNHDA and CDR2 SQIVND (reference sequence). This CDR3 has 14 amino acids. CDR3 DNA sequence: TGTGCCAGTAGTTGGACAGGGGTTGGGAGTGAGCAGTACTTC. Amino acids: CASSWTGVGSEQYF.

The CDR3 region is CASSPGRGQPQHF. For the CDR3, the DNA is TGTGCCAGCAGCCCCGGGCGGGGCCAGCCCCAGCATTTT. The genes are TRBV7-2 and TRBJ1-5, with a tentative D call TRBD1 (5 bases). CDR3 size: 13 residues. Germline loops: CDR1 SGHTA, CDR2 FQGNSA. Between the trimmed V and J ends, which lost 5 bases and 7 bases, there was a span of 12 bases.

The rearrangement links TRBV6-5 to TRBJ1-1; TRBD1 agrees at 8 bases. Germline lookup yields CDR1 MNHEY and CDR2 SVGAGI. The CDR3 has 13 amino acids. V lost 6 bases, J lost 9 bases, and 9 bases stayed unmatched. The CDR3 nucleotides are TGTGCCAGCAGGGACAACCGGGACAGGCAAGCTTTCTTT. Encoded protein: CASRDNRDRQAFF.

This clone occurred once. The genes are TRBV6-5 and TRBJ1-1; 11 positions match TRBD1. Trimming cost V 7 bases and J 7 bases; bases outside gene matches: 11. Germline assignment: CDR1 MNHEY and CDR2 SVGAGI. This CDR3 contains 15 residues. The CDR3 is CASTPPRTGGGEAFF. The CDR3 DNA reads TGTGCCAGCACACCCCCGAGGACAGGGGGCGGTGAAGCTTTCTTT.